Listed below are T cell receptor beta chains from one sample, sequenced in a study of T cell changes during pregnancy in multiple sclerosis. Profiling relied on immunoSEQ multiplex PCR, and the TCRdb table lists in-frame clones only, not all of them. The sample holds approximately 70,000 clones, more than 70% seen once. Sequenced material: peripheral blood, taken in the first trimester of pregnancy. The receptors were gathered from a female donor in good health, enrolled as a control in a pregnancy study. Both conserved end residues are part of each CDR3. Fields, in order: D gene, J gene, V gene, clone size, CDR3 DNA, CDR3 protein. A D gene is named only where the DNA matches it firmly. Size tells how often a clone was seen (once, few, many) or the class of an expanded clone, and some rows leave it out.

.,TRBJ1-6,TRBV11-2,.,TGTGCCAGCAGTTCGAGAAGATATAATTCACCCCTCCACTTT,CASSSRRYNSPLHF
TRBD1,TRBJ2-3,TRBV4-1,.,TGCGCCAGCAGCCAAACGACAGGGTTGGATACGCAGTATTTT,CASSQTTGLDTQYF
.,TRBJ2-7,TRBV28,.,TGTGCCAGCAGAAAATCTTGGAGTTACGAGCAGTACTTC,CASRKSWSYEQYF
.,TRBJ1-2,TRBV7-9,.,TGTGCCAGCAGCTTAGCTGGGATGGAGGGGGGCTACACCTTC,CASSLAGMEGGYTF
.,TRBJ2-1,TRBV2,few,TGTGCCAGCAGTGAAGAAAGGACTCCTCGTATGGAGCAGTTCTTC,CASSEERTPRMEQFF
.,TRBJ2-7,TRBV27,once,TGTGCCAGCAGTCCCTCGGACACTCTCTACGAGCAGTACTTC,CASSPSDTLYEQYF
TRBD1,TRBJ1-2,TRBV18,.,TGTGCCAGCTCACCCCAACCGGGACAGGGACCCTATGGCTACACCTTC,CASSPQPGQGPYGYTF
.,TRBJ2-3,TRBV7-9,.,TGTGCCAGCAGCCCAAGGACTCCAACGAGCACAGATACGCAGTATTTT,CASSPRTPTSTDTQYF
.,TRBJ1-5,TRBV19,.,TGTGCCAGCAGGGCCATCAGGGGAGGCAATCAGCCCCAGCATTTT,CASRAIRGGNQPQHF
TRBD1,TRBJ2-3,TRBV2,.,TGTGCCAGCAGCCTGGACAGGGGCAAGGATACGCAGTATTTT,CASSLDRGKDTQYF
.,TRBJ2-1,TRBV7-9,.,TGTGCCAGCCAGGGGGGCGGGGAATCTGGCTCCTACAATGAGCAGTTCTTC,CASQGGGESGSYNEQFF
.,TRBJ1-1,TRBV18,.,TGTGCCAGCTCACTCGCAGTCATGAACACTGAAGCTTTCTTT,CASSLAVMNTEAFF
TRBD1,TRBJ2-1,TRBV7-9,.,TGTGCCAGCAGCTTTTCAGGGACAGGGAATGAGCAGTTCTTC,CASSFSGTGNEQFF